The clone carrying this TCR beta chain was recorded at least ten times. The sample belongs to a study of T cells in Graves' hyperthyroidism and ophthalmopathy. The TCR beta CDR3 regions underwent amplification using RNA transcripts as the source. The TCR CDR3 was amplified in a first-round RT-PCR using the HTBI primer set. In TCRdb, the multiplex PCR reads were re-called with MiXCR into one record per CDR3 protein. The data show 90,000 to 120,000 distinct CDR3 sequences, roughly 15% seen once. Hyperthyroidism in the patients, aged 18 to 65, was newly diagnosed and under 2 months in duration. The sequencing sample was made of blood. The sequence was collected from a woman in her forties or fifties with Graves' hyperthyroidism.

CDR3 amino acids: CASRPSSGSYNEQFF. The CDR3 DNA sequence: TGTGCCAGCAGACCATCTAGCGGGAGTTACAATGAGCAGTTCTTC. This sequence joins TRBV6-1 and TRBJ2-1; 10 bases agree with TRBD2. J lost 4 bases, V lost 6 bases, and 6 bases had no gene match. The CDR3 has 15 amino acids. The germline CDR1 and CDR2 sequences are MNHNS and SASEGT.